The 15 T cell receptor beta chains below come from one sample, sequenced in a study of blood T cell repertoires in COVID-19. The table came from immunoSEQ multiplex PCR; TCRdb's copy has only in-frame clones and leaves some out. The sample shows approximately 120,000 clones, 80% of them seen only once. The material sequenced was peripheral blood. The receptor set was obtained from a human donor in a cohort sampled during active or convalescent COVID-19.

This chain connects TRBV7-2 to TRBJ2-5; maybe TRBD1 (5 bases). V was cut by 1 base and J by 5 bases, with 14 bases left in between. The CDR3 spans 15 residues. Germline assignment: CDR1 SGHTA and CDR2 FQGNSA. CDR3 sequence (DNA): TGTGCCAGCAGCTTAGTTCGACAGATCCTGGAGACCCAGTACTTC. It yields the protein CASSLVRQILETQYF. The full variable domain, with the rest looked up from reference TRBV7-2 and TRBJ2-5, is GAGVSQSPSNKVTEKGKDVELRCDPISGHTALYWYRQSLGQGLEFLIYFQGNSAPDKSGLPSDRFSAERTGGSVSTLTIQRTQQEDSAVYLCASSLVRQILETQYFGPGTRLLVL.

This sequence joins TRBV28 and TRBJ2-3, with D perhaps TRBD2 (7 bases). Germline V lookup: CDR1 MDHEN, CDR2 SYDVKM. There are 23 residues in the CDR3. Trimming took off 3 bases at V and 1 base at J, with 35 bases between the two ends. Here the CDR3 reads CASSFPITGTFGGGGLRTDTQYF. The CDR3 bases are TGTGCCAGCAGTTTTCCCATAACAGGGACCTTTGGGGGGGGCGGTTTGCGCACAGATACGCAGTATTTT. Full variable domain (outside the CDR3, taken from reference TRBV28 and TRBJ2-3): DVKVTQSSRYLVKRTGEKVFLECVQDMDHENMFWYRQDPGLGLRLIYFSYDVKMKEKGDIPEGYSVSREKKERFSLILESASTNQTSMYLCASSFPITGTFGGGGLRTDTQYFGPGTRLTVL.

CDR3 sequence (DNA): TGTGCCAGTAGTTCAGAGCGGACCCGCACAGATACGCAGTATTTT. Protein: CASSSERTRTDTQYF. The chain joins TRBV19 to TRBJ2-3; D possibly corresponds to TRBD2 (5 bases). V lost 5 bases, J lost 1 base, and 13 bases lay in between. This CDR3 has 15 residues. From germline, CDR1 is LNHDA and CDR2 SQIVND (reference sequence).

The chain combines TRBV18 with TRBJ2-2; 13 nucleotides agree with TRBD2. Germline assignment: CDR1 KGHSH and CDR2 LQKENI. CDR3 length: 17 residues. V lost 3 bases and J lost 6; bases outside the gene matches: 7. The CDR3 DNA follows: TGTGCCAGCTCACCGCCCGGACTAGCGGGAGCCCCCGGGGAGCTGTTTTTT. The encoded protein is CASSPPGLAGAPGELFF.

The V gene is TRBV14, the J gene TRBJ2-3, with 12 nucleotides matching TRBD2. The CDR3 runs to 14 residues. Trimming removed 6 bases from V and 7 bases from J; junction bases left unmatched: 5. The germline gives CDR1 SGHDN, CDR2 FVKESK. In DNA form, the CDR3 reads TGTGCCAGCAGTCCTAGCGGGGGGGCATATACGCAGTATTTT. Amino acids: CASSPSGGAYTQYF.

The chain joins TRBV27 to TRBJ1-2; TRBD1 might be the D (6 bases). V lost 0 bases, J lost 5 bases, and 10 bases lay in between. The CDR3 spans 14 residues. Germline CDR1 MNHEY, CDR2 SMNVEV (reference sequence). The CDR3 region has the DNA TGTGCCAGCAGTTTATCAGGGGGTCCTTATGGCTACACCTTC. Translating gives CASSLSGGPYGYTF.

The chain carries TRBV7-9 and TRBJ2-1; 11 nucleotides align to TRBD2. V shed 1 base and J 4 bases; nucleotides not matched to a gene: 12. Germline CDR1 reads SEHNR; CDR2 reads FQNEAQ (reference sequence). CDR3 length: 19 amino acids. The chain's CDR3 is CASSLGALAGGRKYNEQFF. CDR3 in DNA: TGTGCCAGCAGCTTAGGTGCTCTAGCGGGGGGTCGGAAATACAATGAGCAGTTCTTC.

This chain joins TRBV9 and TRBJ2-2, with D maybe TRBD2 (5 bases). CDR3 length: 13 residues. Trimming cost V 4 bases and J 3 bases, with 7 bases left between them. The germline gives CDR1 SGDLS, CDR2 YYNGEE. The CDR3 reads CASSLADTGELFF. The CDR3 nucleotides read TGTGCCAGCAGCCTAGCTGACACCGGGGAGCTGTTTTTT.

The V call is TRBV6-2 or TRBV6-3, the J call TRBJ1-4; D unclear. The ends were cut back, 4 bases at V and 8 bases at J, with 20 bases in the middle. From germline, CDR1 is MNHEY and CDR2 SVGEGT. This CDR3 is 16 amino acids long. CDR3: CASSSTGNMPREKLFF. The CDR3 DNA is TGTGCCAGCAGTTCGACCGGGAACATGCCGAGGGAAAAACTGTTTTTT.

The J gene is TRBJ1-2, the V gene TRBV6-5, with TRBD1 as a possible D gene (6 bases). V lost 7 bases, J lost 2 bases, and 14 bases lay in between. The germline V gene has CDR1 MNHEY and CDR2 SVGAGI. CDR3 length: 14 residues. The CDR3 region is CASTKAGTNYGYTF. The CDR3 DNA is TGTGCCAGCACCAAAGCCGGGACAAACTATGGCTACACCTTC.

CDR3 DNA: TGTGCCACCAGCAGATCCTTCGGTGGAGGAGCTAACGCTTTCTTT. Translating it yields CATSRSFGGGANAFF. The chain links TRBV15 to TRBJ1-1, with unresolved D. Between the trimmed V and J ends, which lost 2 bases and 11 bases, there was a span of 21 bases. The CDR3 contains 15 residues. Germline V gives CDR1 LNHNV, CDR2 YYDKDF (reference sequence).

Here the CDR3 reads CATSDFYPVGTGELFF. The CDR3 bases are TGTGCCACCAGTGATTTCTACCCGGTTGGTACCGGGGAGCTGTTTTTT. V is TRBV24-1 and J is TRBJ2-2; D remains ambiguous. The V and J ends lost 1 base and 5 bases respectively, with 13 bases between them. The CDR3 runs to 16 residues. Germline values: CDR1 KGHDR, CDR2 SFDVKD.

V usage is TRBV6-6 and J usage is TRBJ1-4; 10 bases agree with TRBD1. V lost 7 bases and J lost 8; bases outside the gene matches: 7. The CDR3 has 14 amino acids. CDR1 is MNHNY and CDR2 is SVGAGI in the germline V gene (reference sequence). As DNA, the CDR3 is TGTGCCAGCAAGACAAGGACAGGGGGAGAAAAACTGTTTTTT. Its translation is CASKTRTGGEKLFF.

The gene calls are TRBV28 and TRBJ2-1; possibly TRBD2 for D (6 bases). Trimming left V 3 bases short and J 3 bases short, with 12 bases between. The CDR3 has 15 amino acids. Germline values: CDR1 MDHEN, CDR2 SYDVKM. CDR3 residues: CASSLGGYYYNEQFF. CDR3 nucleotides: TGTGCCAGCAGTTTGGGGGGTTATTACTACAATGAGCAGTTCTTC.

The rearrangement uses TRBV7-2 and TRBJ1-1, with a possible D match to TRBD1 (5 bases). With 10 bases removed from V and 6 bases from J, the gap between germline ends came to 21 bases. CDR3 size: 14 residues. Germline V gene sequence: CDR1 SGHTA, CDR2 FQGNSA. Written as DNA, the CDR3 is TGTGCCATCACTCCGGACACGACGCGCTCTGAAGCTTTCTTT. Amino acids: CAITPDTTRSEAFF.